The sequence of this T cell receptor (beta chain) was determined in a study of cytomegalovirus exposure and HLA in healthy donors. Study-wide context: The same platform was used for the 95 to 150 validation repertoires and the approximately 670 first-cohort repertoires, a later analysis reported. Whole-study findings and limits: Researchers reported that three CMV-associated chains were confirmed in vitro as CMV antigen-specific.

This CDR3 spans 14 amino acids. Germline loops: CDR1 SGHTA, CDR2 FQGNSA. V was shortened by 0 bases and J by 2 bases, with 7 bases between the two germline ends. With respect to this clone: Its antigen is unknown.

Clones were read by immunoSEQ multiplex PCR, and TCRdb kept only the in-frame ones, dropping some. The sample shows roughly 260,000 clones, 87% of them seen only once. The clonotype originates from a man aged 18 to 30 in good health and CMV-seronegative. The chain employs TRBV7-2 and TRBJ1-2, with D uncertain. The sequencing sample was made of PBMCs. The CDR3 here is CASSLAVQNYGYTF. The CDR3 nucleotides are TGTGCCAGCAGCTTAGCCGTTCAGAACTATGGCTACACCTTC.